These 11 T cell receptor beta chains originate from one sample sequenced in a study of glioma-infiltrating T cells. The iRepertoire nested amplicon-rescue multiplex PCR amplified TCR alpha and beta CDR3s from RNA. TCRdb independently ran MiXCR on the multiplex PCR reads; one entry per CDR3 protein. This sample yields under 200,000 distinct CDR3 sequences, of which over 40% are seen a single time; over 4% belongs to the top ten. Material for sequencing was glioma tissue, nonneoplastic brain tissue, or PBMCs (not recorded which). The receptor set was obtained from a human donor with low-grade glioma or glioblastoma, undergoing nonglioma brain surgery, or in good health (not recorded which).

As regards this clonotype: This could be a read error, since a much larger clone is one nucleotide away. The J gene is TRBJ2-3, the V gene TRBV28, with TRBD1 identical over 7 bases. This CDR3 comprises 14 residues. Losses at the gene ends were 9 bases for V and 5 bases for J; bases not matched to a gene: 11. Germline CDR1 reads MDHEN; CDR2 reads SYDVKM. DNA of the CDR3: TGTGCCAGTTTTGAACAGGGGATCAAAGATACGCAGTATTTT. Translation gives CASFEQGIKDTQYF.

Only one count was recorded for this clonotype. Being one base from a much bigger clone, this may be a read error. The chain has TRBV27 and TRBJ1-2; tentatively, D is TRBD1 (6 bases). Germline V lookup: CDR1 MNHEY, CDR2 SMNVEV (reference sequence). The CDR3 extends over 13 amino acids. V dropped 0 bases and J dropped 8 bases, with 10 bases sitting between them. CDR3 sequence reads: CASSLSGADGYTF. CDR3 DNA: TGTGCCAGCAGTTTATCGGGGGCGGACGGCTACACCTTC.

Turning to this clonotype: Being one base from a much bigger clone, this may be a read error. The chain combines TRBV19 with TRBJ2-1, with 10 bases aligning to TRBD2. V gave up 3 bases and J gave up 7 bases; unmatched junction bases: 9. The CDR3 is 16 amino acids. Germline V lookup: CDR1 LNHDA, CDR2 SQIVND (reference sequence). CDR3 region: CASSILAGGLNNEQFF. CDR3 DNA: TGTGCCAGTAGTATTTTAGCGGGAGGACTCAATAATGAGCAGTTCTTC.

As to this clonotype: A much larger clone lies a single base off, so this may be a read error. The chain is built from TRBV28 and TRBJ2-5, with 8 bases lining up with TRBD1. In germline, CDR1 is MDHEN, CDR2 SYDVKM. The CDR3 has 15 residues. Trimming at V came to 3 bases and at J to 4 bases, leaving 7 bases not matched to a gene. In DNA, the CDR3 is TGTGCCAGCAGTTTTGGGCAGGGGGCGATAGAGACCCAGTACTTC. As protein: CASSFGQGAIETQYF.

This clonotype appeared a few times. The V gene is TRBV19, the J gene TRBJ1-5; D not resolved. The CDR3 is 17 amino acids. Germline V gene lookup returns CDR1 LNHDA and CDR2 SQIVND (reference sequence). The V gene lost 3 bases and the J gene lost 1 base, with 16 bases spanning the gap. The CDR3 DNA sequence: TGTGCCAGTAGTATCCAACGTCCGACAATAAGCAATCAGCCCCAGCATTTT. Translating it yields CASSIQRPTISNQPQHF.

In the case of this clonotype: Possible read error: a much larger clone is one base away. The rearrangement uses TRBV20-1 and TRBJ2-7; no definite D call. The V gene's germline CDR1 is DFQATT and CDR2 SNEGSKA (reference sequence). The V and J ends lost 3 bases and 5 bases respectively, with 11 bases between them. The CDR3 runs 12 residues. CDR3 sequence: CSASPYRDEQYF. The DNA for the CDR3 is TGCAGTGCTAGTCCCTACCGCGACGAGCAGTACTTC.

This chain joins TRBV20-1 and TRBJ2-1, with D perhaps assigned TRBD1 or TRBD2 (5 bases each). Germline assignment: CDR1 DFQATT and CDR2 SNEGSKA (reference sequence). The CDR3 consists of 16 residues. V gave up 0 bases and J gave up 5 bases, with 17 bases separating them. The CDR3 DNA follows: TGCAGTGCTAGAGATTGGGGGTCCACAGATAACAATGAGCAGTTCTTC. Translated: CSARDWGSTDNNEQFF.

As regards this clonotype: This may be a read error: a much more frequent sequence differs by one nucleotide. The chain links TRBV28 to TRBJ2-1, with D perhaps TRBD1 or TRBD2 (5 bases each). CDR3 size: 11 residues. Germline loops: CDR1 MDHEN, CDR2 SYDVKM. Trimming removed 8 bases at V and 10 bases at J, with 12 bases between. CDR3 bases: TGTGCCAGCTCTAGTAGGGACGAGCAGTTCTTC. It encodes CASSSRDEQFF.

Concerning this clonotype itself: A much larger clonotype is one base distant, so this may be a read error. CDR3 protein: CASSLGTGFHPQHF. Here the CDR3 DNA reads TGTGCCAGCAGTTTAGGGACAGGGTTTCATCCCCAGCATTTT. V usage is TRBV28 and J usage is TRBJ1-5; 9 nucleotides match TRBD1. The CDR3 has 14 amino acids. Germline V gene data show CDR1 as MDHEN and CDR2 as SYDVKM. V lost 2 bases and J lost 10; bases outside the gene matches: 6.

About this clonotype itself: A read error is possible here, since a much larger clone lies one base away. The chain is built from TRBV19 and TRBJ2-7; 9 nucleotides agree with TRBD2. Germline values: CDR1 LNHDA, CDR2 SQIVND (reference sequence). This CDR3 has 14 residues. The CDR3 loop reads CATRSGTSPYKQYF. The CDR3 nucleotides are TGTGCCACCAGATCCGGGACTAGCCCCTACAAGCAGTACTTC.

The chain uses TRBV20-1 and TRBJ2-3; the D gene is possibly TRBD1 (6 bases). V lost 3 bases, J lost 8 bases, and 15 bases lay in between. This CDR3 region has 13 residues. CDR1 is DFQATT, CDR2 SNEGSKA, per germline (reference sequence). The chain's CDR3 is CSARLERGGTQYF. The CDR3 nucleotides are TGCAGTGCTAGGCTAGAGAGAGGGGGTACGCAGTATTTT.